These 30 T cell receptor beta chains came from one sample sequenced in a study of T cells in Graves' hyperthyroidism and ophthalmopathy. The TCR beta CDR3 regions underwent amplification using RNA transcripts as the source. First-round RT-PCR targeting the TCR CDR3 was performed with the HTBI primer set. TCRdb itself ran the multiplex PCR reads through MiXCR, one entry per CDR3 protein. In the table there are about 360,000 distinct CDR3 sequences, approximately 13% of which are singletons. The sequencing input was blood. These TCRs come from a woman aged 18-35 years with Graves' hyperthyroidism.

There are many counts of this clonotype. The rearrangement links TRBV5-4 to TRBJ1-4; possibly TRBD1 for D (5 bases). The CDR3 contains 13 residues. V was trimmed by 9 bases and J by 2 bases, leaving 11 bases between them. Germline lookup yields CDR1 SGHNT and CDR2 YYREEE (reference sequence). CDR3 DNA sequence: TGTGCCACCCAACGGGGGACTAATGAAAAACTGTTTTTT. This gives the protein CATQRGTNEKLFF.

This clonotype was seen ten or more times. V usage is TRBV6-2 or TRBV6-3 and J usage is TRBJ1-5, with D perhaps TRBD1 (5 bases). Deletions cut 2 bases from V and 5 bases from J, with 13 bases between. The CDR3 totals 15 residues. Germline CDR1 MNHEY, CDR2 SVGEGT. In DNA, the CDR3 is TGTGCCAGCAGTTACGATGACAGAGAGTATCAGCCCCAGCATTTT. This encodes CASSYDDREYQPQHF.

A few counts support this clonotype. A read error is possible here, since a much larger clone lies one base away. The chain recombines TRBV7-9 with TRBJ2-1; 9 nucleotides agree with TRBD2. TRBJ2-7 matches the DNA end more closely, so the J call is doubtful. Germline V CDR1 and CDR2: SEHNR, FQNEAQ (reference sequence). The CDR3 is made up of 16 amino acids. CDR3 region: CASSLERAGGYNEQYF. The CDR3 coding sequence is TGTGCCAGCAGCTTAGAACGTGCGGGGGGGTACAATGAGCAGTACTTC.

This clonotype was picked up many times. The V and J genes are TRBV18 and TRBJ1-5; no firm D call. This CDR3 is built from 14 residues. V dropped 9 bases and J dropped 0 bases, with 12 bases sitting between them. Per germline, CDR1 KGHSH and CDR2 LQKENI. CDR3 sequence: CASAKLDSNQPQHF. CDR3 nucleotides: TGTGCCAGTGCAAAGTTAGATAGCAATCAGCCCCAGCATTTT.

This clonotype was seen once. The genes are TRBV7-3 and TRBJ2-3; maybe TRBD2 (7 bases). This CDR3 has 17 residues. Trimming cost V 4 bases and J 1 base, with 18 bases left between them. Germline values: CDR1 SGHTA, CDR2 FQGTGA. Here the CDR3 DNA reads TGTGCCAGCAGCTCAGCTTTTAGGGGGGGCGGCACAGATACGCAGTATTTT. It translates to CASSSAFRGGGTDTQYF.

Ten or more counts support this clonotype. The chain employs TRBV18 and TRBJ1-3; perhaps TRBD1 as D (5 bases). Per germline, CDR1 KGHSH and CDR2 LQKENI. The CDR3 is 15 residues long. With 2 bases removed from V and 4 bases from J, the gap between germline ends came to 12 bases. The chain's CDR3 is CASSPSSGIGNTIYF. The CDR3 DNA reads TGTGCCAGCTCACCATCGTCAGGGATCGGAAACACCATATATTTT.

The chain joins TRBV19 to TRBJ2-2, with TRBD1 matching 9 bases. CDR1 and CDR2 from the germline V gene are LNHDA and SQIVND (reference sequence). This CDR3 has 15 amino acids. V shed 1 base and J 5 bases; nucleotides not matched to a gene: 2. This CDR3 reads CASSIGGTGTGELFF. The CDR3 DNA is TGTGCCAGTAGTATAGGTGGGACAGGGACCGGGGAGCTGTTTTTT.

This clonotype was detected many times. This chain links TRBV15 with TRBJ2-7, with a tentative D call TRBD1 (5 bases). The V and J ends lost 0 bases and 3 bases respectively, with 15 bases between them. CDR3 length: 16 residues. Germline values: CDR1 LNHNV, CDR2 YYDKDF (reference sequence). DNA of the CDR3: TGTGCCACCAGCAGAGATTATTATCAGGGCGTCTACGAGCAGTACTTC. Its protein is CATSRDYYQGVYEQYF.

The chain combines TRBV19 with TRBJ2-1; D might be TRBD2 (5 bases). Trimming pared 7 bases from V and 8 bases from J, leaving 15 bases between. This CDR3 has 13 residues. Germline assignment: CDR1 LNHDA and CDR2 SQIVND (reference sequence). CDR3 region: CASIRTAGDEQFF. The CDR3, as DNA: TGTGCCAGTATCAGGACTGCCGGGGATGAGCAGTTCTTC.

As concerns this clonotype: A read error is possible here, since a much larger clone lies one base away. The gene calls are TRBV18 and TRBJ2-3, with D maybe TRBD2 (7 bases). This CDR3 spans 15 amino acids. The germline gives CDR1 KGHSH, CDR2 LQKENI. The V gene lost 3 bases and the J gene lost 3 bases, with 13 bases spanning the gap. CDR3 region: CASSPLRGGTDTQYF. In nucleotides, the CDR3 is TGTGCCAGCTCACCCCTAAGGGGGGGAACAGATACGCAGTATTTT.

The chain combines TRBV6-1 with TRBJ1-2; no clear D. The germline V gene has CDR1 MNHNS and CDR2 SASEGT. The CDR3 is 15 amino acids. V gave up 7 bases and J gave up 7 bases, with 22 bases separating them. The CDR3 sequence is CASTPREEGGSGYTF. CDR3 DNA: TGTGCCAGCACTCCACGGGAGGAGGGAGGATCTGGCTACACCTTC.

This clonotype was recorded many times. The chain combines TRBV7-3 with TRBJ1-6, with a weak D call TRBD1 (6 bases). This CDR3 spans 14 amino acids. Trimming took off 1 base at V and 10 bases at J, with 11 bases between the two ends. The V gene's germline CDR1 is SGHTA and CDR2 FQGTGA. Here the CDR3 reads CASSLMGAESPLHF. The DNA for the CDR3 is TGTGCCAGCAGCTTAATGGGGGCGGAGTCACCCCTCCACTTT.

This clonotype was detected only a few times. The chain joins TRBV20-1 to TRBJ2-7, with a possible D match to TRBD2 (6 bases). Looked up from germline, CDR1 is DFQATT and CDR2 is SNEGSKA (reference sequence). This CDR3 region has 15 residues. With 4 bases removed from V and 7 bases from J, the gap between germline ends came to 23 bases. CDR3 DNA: TGCAGTGCTAATCCCCACGCGGGGCAGGTTCAAGAGCAGTACTTC. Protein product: CSANPHAGQVQEQYF.

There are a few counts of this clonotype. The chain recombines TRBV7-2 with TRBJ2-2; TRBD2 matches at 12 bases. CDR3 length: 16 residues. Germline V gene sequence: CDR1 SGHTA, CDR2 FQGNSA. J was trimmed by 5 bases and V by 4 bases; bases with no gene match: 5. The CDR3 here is CASSSLAGGFTGELFF. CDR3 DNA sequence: TGTGCCAGCAGCTCGCTAGCGGGGGGGTTTACCGGGGAGCTGTTTTTT.

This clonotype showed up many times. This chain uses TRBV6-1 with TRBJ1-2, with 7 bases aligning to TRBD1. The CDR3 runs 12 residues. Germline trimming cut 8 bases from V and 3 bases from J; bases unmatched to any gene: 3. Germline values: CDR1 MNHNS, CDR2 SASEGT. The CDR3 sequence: CASGTVYYGYTF. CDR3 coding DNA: TGTGCCAGCGGGACAGTGTACTATGGCTACACCTTC.

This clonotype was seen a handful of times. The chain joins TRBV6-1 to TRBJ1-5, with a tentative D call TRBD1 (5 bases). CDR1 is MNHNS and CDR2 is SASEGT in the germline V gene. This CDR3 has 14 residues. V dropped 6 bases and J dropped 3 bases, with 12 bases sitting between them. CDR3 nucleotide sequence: TGTGCCAGCAGCCCGGGGGGAAACAATCAGCCCCAGCATTTT. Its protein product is CASSPGGNNQPQHF.

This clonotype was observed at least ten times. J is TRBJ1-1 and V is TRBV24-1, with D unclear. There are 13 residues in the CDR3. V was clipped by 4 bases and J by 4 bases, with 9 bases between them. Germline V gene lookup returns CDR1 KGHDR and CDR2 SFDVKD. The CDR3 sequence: CATSESRSTEAFF. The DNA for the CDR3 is TGTGCCACCAGTGAATCAAGGAGCACTGAAGCTTTCTTT.

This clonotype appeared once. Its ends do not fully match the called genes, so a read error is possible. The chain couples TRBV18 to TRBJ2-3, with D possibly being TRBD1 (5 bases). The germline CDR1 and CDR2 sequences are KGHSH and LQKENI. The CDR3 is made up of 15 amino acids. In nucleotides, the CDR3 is TGTGCCTGCTCACCAGAGTTACTTAGCACAGGTACGCAGTATTTT. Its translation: CACSPELLSTGTQYF.

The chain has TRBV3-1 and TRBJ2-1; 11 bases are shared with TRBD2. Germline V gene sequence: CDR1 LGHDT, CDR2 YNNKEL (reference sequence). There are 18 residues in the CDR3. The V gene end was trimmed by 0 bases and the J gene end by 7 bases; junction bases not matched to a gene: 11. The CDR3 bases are TGTGCCAGCAGCCAAGAAGGTCTAGCGGGGGGTATTGGAAATGAGCAGTTCTTC. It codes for CASSQEGLAGGIGNEQFF.

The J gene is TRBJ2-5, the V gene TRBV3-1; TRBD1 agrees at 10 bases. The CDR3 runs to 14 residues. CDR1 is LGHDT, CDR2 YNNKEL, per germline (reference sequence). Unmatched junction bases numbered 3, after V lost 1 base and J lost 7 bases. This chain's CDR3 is CASSQGDRGWTQYF. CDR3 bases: TGTGCCAGCAGCCAAGGGGACAGGGGATGGACCCAGTACTTC.

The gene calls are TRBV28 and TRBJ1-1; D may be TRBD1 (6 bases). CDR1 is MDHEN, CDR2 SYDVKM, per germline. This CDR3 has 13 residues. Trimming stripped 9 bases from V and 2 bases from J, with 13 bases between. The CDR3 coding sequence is TGTGCCAGTTTGGGACACCGAAACACTGAAGCTTTCTTT. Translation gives CASLGHRNTEAFF.

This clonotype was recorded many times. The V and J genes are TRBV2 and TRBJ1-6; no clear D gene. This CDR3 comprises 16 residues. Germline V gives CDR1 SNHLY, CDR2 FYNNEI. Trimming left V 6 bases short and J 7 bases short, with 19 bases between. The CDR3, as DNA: TGTGCCAGCAGAGAACACCCCGGGAGGGCGAATTCACCCCTCCACTTT. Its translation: CASREHPGRANSPLHF.

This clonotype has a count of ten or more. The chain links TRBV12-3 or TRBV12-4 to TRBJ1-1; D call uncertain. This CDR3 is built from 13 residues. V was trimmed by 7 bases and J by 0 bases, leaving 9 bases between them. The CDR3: CASNLNLNTEAFF. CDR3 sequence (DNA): TGTGCCAGCAACCTGAACTTGAACACTGAAGCTTTCTTT.

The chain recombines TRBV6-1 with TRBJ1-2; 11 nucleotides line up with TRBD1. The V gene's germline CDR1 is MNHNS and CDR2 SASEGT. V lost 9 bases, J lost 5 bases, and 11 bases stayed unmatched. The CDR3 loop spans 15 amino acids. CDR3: CARSPSRDRGYGYTF. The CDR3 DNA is TGTGCCAGAAGCCCGAGCCGGGACAGGGGGTATGGCTACACCTTC.

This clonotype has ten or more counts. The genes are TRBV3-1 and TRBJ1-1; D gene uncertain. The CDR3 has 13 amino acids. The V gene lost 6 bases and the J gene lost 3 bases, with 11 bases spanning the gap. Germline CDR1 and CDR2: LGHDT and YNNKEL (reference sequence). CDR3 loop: CASSEDGYTEAFF. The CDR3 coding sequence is TGTGCCAGCAGTGAAGACGGGTACACTGAAGCTTTCTTT.

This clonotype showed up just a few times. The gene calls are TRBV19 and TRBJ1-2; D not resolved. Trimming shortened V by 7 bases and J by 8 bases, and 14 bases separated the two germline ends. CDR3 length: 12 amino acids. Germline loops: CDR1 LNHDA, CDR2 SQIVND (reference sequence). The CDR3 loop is CASNPAGGGYTF. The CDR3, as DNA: TGTGCCAGTAACCCAGCGGGAGGCGGCTACACCTTC. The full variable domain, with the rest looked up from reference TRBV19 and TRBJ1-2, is DGGITQSPKYLFRKEGQNVTLSCEQNLNHDAMYWYRQDPGQGLRLIYYSQIVNDFQKGDIAEGYSVSREKKESFPLTVTSAQKNPTAFYLCASNPAGGGYTFGSGTRLTVV.

CDR3 DNA sequence: TGTGCCAGCAGGACACTCCCCCCCGCTGTTGGGAGCAATCAGCCCCAGCATTTT. Its protein is CASRTLPPAVGSNQPQHF. The rearrangement links TRBV9 to TRBJ1-5; no firm D call. The germline V gene has CDR1 SGDLS and CDR2 YYNGEE. V dropped 5 bases and J dropped 1 base, with 22 bases sitting between them. This CDR3 has 18 amino acids.

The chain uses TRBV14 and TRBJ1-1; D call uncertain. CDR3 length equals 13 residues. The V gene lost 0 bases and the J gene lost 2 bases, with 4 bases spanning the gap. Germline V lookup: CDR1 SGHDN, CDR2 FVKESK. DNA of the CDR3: TGTGCCAGCAGCCAAGACTTCAACACTGAAGCTTTCTTT. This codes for CASSQDFNTEAFF.

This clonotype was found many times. The CDR3 spells CASSFPSGESTDTQYF. CDR3 in DNA: TGTGCCAGCAGCTTCCCTAGCGGTGAGAGCACAGATACGCAGTATTTT. The chain carries TRBV13 and TRBJ2-3; 7 nucleotides agree with TRBD2. V shed 3 bases and J 0 bases; nucleotides not matched to a gene: 6. This CDR3 spans 16 amino acids. CDR1 is PRHDT, CDR2 FYEKMQ, per germline (reference sequence).

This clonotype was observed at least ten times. CDR3: CASSPLADRANQPQHF. Written as DNA, the CDR3 is TGTGCCAGTAGTCCCCTCGCGGACAGGGCAAATCAGCCCCAGCATTTT. The chain carries TRBV19 and TRBJ1-5; 8 bases agree with TRBD1. This CDR3 is 16 amino acids long. CDR1 LNHDA and CDR2 SQIVND come from the germline V gene (reference sequence). J gave up 4 bases and V 5 bases, and 10 bases lay outside the gene matches.